The clone carrying this T cell receptor (beta chain) appeared a single time. The antigen remains undetermined. This CDR3 is 15 amino acids long. This specimen belongs to a study of cytomegalovirus exposure and HLA in healthy donors. 60 Vbeta and 13 Jbeta primers were used in PCR. Clones were sequenced by immunoSEQ multiplex PCR, and TCRdb holds only the in-frame ones, with some missing. The sample shows 100,000 to 150,000 clones, roughly 74% of them seen only once. Overall study findings and caveats: The listing of approximately 160 TCR beta chains classed them as cytomegalovirus-associated.

The receptor's source is a woman between 45 and 60 years old in good health and CMV-seropositive. The V call is TRBV21-1, the J call TRBJ2-2; TRBD2, the table's D call, was not compared with the DNA. TRBV21-1 is a pseudogene. The specimen was PBMCs. CDR3 nucleotide sequence: TGTGCCAGCAGCCGAAAGCTATCGAACACCGGGGAGCTGTTTTTT. Translated: CASSRKLSNTGELFF.